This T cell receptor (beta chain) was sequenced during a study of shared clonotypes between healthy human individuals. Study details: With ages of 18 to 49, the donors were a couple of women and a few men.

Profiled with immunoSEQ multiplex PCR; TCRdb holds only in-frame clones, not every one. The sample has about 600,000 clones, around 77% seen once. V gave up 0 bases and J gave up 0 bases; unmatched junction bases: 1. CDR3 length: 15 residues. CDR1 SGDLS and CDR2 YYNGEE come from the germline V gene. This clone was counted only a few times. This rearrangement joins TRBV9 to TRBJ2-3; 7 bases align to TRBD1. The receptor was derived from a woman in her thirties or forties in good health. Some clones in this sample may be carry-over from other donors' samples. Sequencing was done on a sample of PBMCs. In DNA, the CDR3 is TGTGCCAGCAGCGTAGAGACAGGGAGCACAGATACGCAGTATTTT. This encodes CASSVETGSTDTQYF.